This TCR beta chain was recorded in a study of T cells in Graves' hyperthyroidism and ophthalmopathy. Ten or more counts support this clonotype. The source material, RNA transcripts, was used to amplify TCR beta CDR3 regions. The study used the HTBI primer set for a first-round RT-PCR of the TCR CDR3. TCRdb independently ran MiXCR on the multiplex PCR reads; one entry per CDR3 protein. The table has 250,000 or so distinct CDR3 sequences, 14% to 15% seen once. V shed 3 bases and J shed 4 bases, with 14 bases lying between them. This CDR3 spans 14 amino acids. Germline lookup yields CDR1 DFQATT and CDR2 SNEGSKA (reference sequence).

The chain has TRBV20-1 and TRBJ2-3; D not resolved. This TCR came from a middle-aged woman with Graves' hyperthyroidism that later progressed to Graves' ophthalmopathy. Sequenced sample: blood. CDR3: CSARDPGSSDTQYF. The CDR3 coding sequence is TGCAGTGCTAGGGACCCAGGTAGCTCAGATACGCAGTATTTT.